This T cell receptor beta chain is drawn from a study of blood T cell repertoires in COVID-19. Study background: Samples of COVID-19 (acute and convalescent) were obtained from the United States, Italy and Spain. Sample material is recorded as cDNA or gDNA derived from T cells, B-cell-depleted T cells, or PBMCs.

V gave up 4 bases and J gave up 2 bases, with 14 bases separating them. The CDR3 is 16 amino acids. Germline V CDR1 and CDR2: MDHEN, SYDVKM. Study processing details: Reference gene primer amplification gave nucleated cell count estimates. Only in-frame clones appear in the TCRdb table, and some are missing; sequencing was by immunoSEQ multiplex PCR. Clonal size and the V and J genes are those of that table, whereas D and trimming came from the DNA. The profile shows 100,000 to 150,000 clones, roughly 88% of them singletons. Sequencing was performed on peripheral blood. The V and J genes are TRBV28 and TRBJ2-2; perhaps TRBD2 as D (6 bases). The origin of this receptor is a human donor in a cohort sampled during active COVID-19. The CDR3 sequence: CASSSYRDFNTGELFF. In DNA, the CDR3 is TGTGCCAGCAGTTCTTACCGGGACTTCAACACCGGGGAGCTGTTTTTT. Looking up the rest from reference TRBV28 and TRBJ2-2 gives the full variable domain: DVKVTQSSRYLVKRTGEKVFLECVQDMDHENMFWYRQDPGLGLRLIYFSYDVKMKEKGDIPEGYSVSREKKERFSLILESASTNQTSMYLCASSSYRDFNTGELFFGEGSRLTVL.